A selection of T cell receptor beta chains follows, all from one sample in a study of T cells after posttransplantation cyclophosphamide. TCRdb's copy holds only in-frame clones and misses some; the assay was immunoSEQ multiplex PCR. The table shows approximately 56,000 clones, with 85% to 95% occurring only once. Sequencing used PBMCs. The receptors here all came from a woman aged 30 to 39 in good health and a related stem cell transplant donor. CDR3s include the opening cysteine and the closing phenylalanine or tryptophan. Fields, in order: D gene, clone size, J gene, V gene, CDR3 DNA, CDR3 protein. D genes are given only for firm matches. Only part of the rows carry a size: once, few, many, or a class if the clone is expanded.

d_gene: TRBD1
abundance: -
j_gene: TRBJ1-4
v_gene: TRBV30
CDR3nt: TGTGCCTGGAGCGATCCGGGACAGGTGGACGAAAAACTGTTTTTT
CDR3aa: CAWSDPGQVDEKLFF

d_gene: TRBD1
abundance: -
j_gene: TRBJ2-5
v_gene: TRBV18
CDR3nt: TGTGCCAGCTCACCACAGACAGGGGAGACCCAGTACTTC
CDR3aa: CASSPQTGETQYF

d_gene: -
abundance: few
j_gene: TRBJ2-5
v_gene: TRBV21-1
CDR3nt: TGTGCCAGCAGCAAAGATAGGACTAGCCAAGAGACCCAGTACTTC
CDR3aa: CASSKDRTSQETQYF

d_gene: -
abundance: -
j_gene: TRBJ1-1
v_gene: TRBV30
CDR3nt: TGTGCCTGGAGTGTTTCCAGGGACACTGAAGCTTTCTTT
CDR3aa: CAWSVSRDTEAFF

d_gene: TRBD1
abundance: -
j_gene: TRBJ1-2
v_gene: TRBV6-5
CDR3nt: TGTGCCAGCAGTTACTCGTGGCAGGGGGACTATGGCTACACCTTC
CDR3aa: CASSYSWQGDYGYTF

d_gene: TRBD1
abundance: -
j_gene: TRBJ2-7
v_gene: TRBV6-5
CDR3nt: TGTGCCAGCAGCCGAGACAGGGTAGGTGGCGAGCAGTACTTC
CDR3aa: CASSRDRVGGEQYF

d_gene: TRBD1
abundance: -
j_gene: TRBJ1-6
v_gene: TRBV7-9
CDR3nt: TGTGCCAGCAGCCCGGGGACAGGGGCTAATTCACCCCTCCACTTT
CDR3aa: CASSPGTGANSPLHF

d_gene: TRBD1
abundance: -
j_gene: TRBJ2-2
v_gene: TRBV18
CDR3nt: TGTGCCAGCTCACTTTGGCAGGGGGACACCGGGGAGCTGTTTTTT
CDR3aa: CASSLWQGDTGELFF

d_gene: TRBD2
abundance: -
j_gene: TRBJ2-2
v_gene: TRBV4-3
CDR3nt: TGCGCCAGCAGCCAAGAAGATAGCGGGGGGGCAGGCGGGGAGCTGTTTTTT
CDR3aa: CASSQEDSGGAGGELFF

d_gene: -
abundance: once
j_gene: TRBJ1-1
v_gene: TRBV18
CDR3nt: TGTGCCAGCTCGGACAGCGTGAACACTGAAGCTTTCTTT
CDR3aa: CASSDSVNTEAFF

d_gene: TRBD2
abundance: -
j_gene: TRBJ2-2
v_gene: TRBV5-1
CDR3nt: TGCGCCAGCAGCTTGGCTAGCGGGGGGGCAACCGGGGAGCTGTTTTTT
CDR3aa: CASSLASGGATGELFF

d_gene: TRBD1
abundance: once
j_gene: TRBJ2-3
v_gene: TRBV7-9
CDR3nt: TGTGCCAGCAGCGTATTGACCGGGACAGGATGGGTTGATACGCAGTATTTT
CDR3aa: CASSVLTGTGWVDTQYF

d_gene: TRBD1
abundance: -
j_gene: TRBJ1-5
v_gene: TRBV18
CDR3nt: TGTGCCAGCTCACTTAGACAGGGTGGCCAGCCCCAGCATTTT
CDR3aa: CASSLRQGGQPQHF

d_gene: TRBD1
abundance: -
j_gene: TRBJ1-5
v_gene: TRBV7-2
CDR3nt: TGTGCCAGCAGCCAAGGACAGGGTAGAATTAATCAGCCCCAGCATTTT
CDR3aa: CASSQGQGRINQPQHF